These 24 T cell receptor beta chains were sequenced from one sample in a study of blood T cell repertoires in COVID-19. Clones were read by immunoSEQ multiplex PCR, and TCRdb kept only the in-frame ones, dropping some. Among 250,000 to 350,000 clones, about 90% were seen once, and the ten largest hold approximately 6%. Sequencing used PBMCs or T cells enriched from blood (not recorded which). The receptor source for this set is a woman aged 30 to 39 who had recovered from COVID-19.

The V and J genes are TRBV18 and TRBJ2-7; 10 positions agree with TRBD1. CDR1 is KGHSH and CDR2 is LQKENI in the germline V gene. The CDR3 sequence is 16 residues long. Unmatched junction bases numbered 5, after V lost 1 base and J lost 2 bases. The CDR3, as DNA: TGTGCCAGCTCACCACAAGGGACAGGGGTTGCCTACGAGCAGTACTTC. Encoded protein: CASSPQGTGVAYEQYF.

As DNA, the CDR3 is TGTGCCTGGAGTTATGCAGGGGTGGACTATGGCTACACCTTC. Its protein product is CAWSYAGVDYGYTF. The chain links TRBV30 to TRBJ1-2; D possibly corresponds to TRBD1 (6 bases). Per germline, CDR1 GTSNPN and CDR2 SVGIG (reference sequence). The CDR3 runs 14 residues. Trimming removed 2 bases at V and 3 bases at J, with 13 bases between.

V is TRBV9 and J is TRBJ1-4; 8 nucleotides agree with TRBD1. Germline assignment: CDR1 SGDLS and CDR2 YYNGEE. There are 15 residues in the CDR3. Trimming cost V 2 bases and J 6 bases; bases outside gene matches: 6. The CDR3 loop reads CASSVRTGRDEKLFF. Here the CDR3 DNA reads TGTGCCAGCAGCGTCCGGACAGGGCGGGATGAAAAACTGTTTTTT.

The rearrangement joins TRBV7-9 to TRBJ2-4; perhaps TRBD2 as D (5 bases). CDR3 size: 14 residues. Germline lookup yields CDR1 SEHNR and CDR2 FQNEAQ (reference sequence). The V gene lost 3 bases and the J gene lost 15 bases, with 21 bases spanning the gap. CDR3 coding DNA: TGTGCCAGCAGCTTTTCGTTTCTAGCACAGTTTCCGTACTTC. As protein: CASSFSFLAQFPYF.

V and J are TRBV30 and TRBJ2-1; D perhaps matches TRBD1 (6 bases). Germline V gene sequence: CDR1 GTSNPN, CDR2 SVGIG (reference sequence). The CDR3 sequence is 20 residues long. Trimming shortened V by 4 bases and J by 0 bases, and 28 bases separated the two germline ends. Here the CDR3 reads CAWMYQGPMPRRSSYNEQFF. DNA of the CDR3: TGTGCCTGGATGTACCAGGGGCCCATGCCCCGTCGAAGCTCCTACAATGAGCAGTTCTTC.

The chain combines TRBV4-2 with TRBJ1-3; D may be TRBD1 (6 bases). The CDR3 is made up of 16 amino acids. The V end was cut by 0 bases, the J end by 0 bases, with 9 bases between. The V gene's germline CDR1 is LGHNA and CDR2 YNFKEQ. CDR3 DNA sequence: TGTGCCAGCAGCCAAGAGAGGGGGGGCTCTGGAAACACCATATATTTT. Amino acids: CASSQERGGSGNTIYF.

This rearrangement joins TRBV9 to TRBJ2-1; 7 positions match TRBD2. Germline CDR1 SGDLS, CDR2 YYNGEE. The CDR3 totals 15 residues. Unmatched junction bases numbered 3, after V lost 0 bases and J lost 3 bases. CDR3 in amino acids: CASSVGGDYYNEQFF. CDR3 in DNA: TGTGCCAGCAGCGTAGGGGGGGACTACTACAATGAGCAGTTCTTC.

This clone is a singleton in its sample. The CDR3 loop reads CASSLDGGDTEAFF. The CDR3 DNA sequence: TGTGCCAGCAGCCTCGACGGAGGAGACACTGAAGCTTTCTTT. The chain links TRBV7-8 to TRBJ1-1, with D unresolved. V was pared by 5 bases and J by 3 bases, with 13 bases between. Per the germline V gene, CDR1 is SGHVS and CDR2 is FQNEAQ. This CDR3 comprises 14 residues.

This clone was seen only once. This CDR3 is CASSQFLGKGSGNTIYF. CDR3 in DNA: TGCGCCAGCAGCCAATTTCTAGGGAAGGGGTCTGGAAACACCATATATTTT. The chain recombines TRBV4-1 with TRBJ1-3; possible D gene TRBD1, 5 bases. V lost 2 bases to trimming and J lost 1 base, with 15 bases between them. Germline CDR1 MGHRA, CDR2 YSYEKL. CDR3 size: 17 residues.

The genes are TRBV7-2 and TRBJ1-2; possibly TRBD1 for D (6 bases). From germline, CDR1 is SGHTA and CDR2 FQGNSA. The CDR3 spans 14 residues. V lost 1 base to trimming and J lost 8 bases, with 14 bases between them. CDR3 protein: CASSLVRGSSGYTF. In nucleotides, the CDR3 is TGTGCCAGCAGCTTAGTCAGGGGATCTTCAGGCTACACCTTC.

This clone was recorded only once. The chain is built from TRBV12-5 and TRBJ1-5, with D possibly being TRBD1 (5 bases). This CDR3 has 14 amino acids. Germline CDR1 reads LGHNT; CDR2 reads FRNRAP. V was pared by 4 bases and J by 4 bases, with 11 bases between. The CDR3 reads CASGSQGRNQPQHF. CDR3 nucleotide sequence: TGTGCTAGTGGTTCGCAGGGAAGAAATCAGCCCCAGCATTTT.

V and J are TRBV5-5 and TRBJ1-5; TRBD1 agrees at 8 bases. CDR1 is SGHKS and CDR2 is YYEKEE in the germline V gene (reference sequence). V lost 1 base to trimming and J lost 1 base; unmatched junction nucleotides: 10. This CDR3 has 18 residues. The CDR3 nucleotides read TGTGCCAGCAGCTTGTCGGGGGACAGGACCCGAAGCAATCAGCCCCAGCATTTT. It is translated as CASSLSGDRTRSNQPQHF.

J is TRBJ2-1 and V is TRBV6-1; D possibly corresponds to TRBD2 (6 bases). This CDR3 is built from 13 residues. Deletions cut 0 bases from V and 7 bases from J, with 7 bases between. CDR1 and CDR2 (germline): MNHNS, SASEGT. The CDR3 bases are TGTGCCAGCAGTGAAGCAGGGAGGAATGAGCAGTTCTTC. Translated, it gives CASSEAGRNEQFF.

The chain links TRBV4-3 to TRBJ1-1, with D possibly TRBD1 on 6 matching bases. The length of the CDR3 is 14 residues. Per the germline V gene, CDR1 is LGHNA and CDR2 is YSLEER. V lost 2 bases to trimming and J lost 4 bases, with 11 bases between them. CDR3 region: CASSQTDRSTEAFF. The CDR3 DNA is TGCGCCAGCAGCCAAACCGACAGGTCCACTGAAGCTTTCTTT.

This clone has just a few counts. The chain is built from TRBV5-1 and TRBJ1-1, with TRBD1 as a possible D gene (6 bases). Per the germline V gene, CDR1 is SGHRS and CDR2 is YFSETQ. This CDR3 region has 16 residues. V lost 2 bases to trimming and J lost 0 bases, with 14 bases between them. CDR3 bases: TGCGCCAGCAGCTTAGAGAGGGACACTCTGAACACTGAAGCTTTCTTT. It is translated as CASSLERDTLNTEAFF.

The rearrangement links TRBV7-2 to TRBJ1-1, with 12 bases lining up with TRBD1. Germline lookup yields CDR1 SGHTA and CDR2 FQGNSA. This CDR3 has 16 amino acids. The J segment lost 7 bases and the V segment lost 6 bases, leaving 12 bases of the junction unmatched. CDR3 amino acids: CASSVAPGTGGVEAFF. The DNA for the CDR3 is TGTGCCAGCAGTGTCGCCCCCGGGACAGGGGGCGTTGAAGCTTTCTTT.

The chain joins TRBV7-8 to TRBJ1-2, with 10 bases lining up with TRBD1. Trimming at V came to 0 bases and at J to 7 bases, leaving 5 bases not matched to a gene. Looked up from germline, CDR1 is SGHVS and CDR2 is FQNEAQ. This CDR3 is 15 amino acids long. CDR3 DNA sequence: TGTGCCAGCAGCTTAGCGGAGACAGGGGGCCGTGGCTACACCTTC. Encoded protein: CASSLAETGGRGYTF. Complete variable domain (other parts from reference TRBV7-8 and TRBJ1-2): GAGVSQSPRYKVAKRGQDVALRCDPISGHVSLFWYQQALGQGPEFLTYFQNEAQLDKSGLPSDRFFAERPEGSVSTLKIQRTQQEDSAVYLCASSLAETGGRGYTFGSGTRLTVV.

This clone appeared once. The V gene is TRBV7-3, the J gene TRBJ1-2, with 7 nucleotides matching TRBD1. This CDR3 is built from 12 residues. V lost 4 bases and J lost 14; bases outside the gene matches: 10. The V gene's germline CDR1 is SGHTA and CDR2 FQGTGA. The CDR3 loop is CASSYGGGQATF. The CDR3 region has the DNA TGTGCCAGCAGCTACGGAGGTGGACAGGCTACCTTC.

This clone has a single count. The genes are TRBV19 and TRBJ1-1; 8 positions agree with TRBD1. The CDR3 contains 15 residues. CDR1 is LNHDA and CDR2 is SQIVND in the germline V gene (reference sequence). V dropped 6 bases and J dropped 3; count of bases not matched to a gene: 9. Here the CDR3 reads CASRDRAQGDTEAFF. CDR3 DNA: TGTGCCAGTAGGGACAGGGCGCAGGGAGACACTGAAGCTTTCTTT. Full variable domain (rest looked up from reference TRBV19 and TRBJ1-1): DGGITQSPKYLFRKEGQNVTLSCEQNLNHDAMYWYRQDPGQGLRLIYYSQIVNDFQKGDIAEGYSVSREKKESFPLTVTSAQKNPTAFYLCASRDRAQGDTEAFFGQGTRLTVV.

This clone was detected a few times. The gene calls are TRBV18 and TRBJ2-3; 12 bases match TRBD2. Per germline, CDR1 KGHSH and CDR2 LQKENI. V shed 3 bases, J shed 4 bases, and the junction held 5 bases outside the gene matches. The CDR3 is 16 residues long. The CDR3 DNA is TGTGCCAGCTCACCCCTAGCGGGGGGGCTCTCAGATACGCAGTATTTT. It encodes CASSPLAGGLSDTQYF.

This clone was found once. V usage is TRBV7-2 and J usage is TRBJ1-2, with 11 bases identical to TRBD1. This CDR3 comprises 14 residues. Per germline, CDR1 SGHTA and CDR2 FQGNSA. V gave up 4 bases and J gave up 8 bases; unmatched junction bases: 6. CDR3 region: CASSSGQGAEGYTF. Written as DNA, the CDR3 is TGTGCCAGCAGCTCAGGACAGGGGGCGGAGGGCTACACCTTC.

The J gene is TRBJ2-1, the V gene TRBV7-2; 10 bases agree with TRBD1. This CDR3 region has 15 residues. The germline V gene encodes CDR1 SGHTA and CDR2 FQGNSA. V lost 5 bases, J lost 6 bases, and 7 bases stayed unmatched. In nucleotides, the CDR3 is TGTGCCAGCAGCCCCCCGGGACAGGGGACCAATGAGCAGTTCTTC. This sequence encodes CASSPPGQGTNEQFF. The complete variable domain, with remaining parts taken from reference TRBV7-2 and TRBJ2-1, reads GAGVSQSPSNKVTEKGKDVELRCDPISGHTALYWYRQSLGQGLEFLIYFQGNSAPDKSGLPSDRFSAERTGGSVSTLTIQRTQQEDSAVYLCASSPPGQGTNEQFFGPGTRLTVL.

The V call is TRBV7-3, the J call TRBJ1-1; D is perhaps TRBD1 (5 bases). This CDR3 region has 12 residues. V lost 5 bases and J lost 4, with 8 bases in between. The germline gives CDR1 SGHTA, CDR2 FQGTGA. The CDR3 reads CASSRGGTEAFF. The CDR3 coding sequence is TGTGCCAGCAGCCGCGGGGGCACTGAAGCTTTCTTT.

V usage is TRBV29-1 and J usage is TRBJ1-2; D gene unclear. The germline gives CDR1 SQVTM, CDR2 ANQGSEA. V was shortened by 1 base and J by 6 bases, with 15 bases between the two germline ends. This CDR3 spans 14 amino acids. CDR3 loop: CSVEVPSGSNGYTF. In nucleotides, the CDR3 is TGCAGCGTTGAAGTCCCATCCGGGTCGAATGGCTACACCTTC.